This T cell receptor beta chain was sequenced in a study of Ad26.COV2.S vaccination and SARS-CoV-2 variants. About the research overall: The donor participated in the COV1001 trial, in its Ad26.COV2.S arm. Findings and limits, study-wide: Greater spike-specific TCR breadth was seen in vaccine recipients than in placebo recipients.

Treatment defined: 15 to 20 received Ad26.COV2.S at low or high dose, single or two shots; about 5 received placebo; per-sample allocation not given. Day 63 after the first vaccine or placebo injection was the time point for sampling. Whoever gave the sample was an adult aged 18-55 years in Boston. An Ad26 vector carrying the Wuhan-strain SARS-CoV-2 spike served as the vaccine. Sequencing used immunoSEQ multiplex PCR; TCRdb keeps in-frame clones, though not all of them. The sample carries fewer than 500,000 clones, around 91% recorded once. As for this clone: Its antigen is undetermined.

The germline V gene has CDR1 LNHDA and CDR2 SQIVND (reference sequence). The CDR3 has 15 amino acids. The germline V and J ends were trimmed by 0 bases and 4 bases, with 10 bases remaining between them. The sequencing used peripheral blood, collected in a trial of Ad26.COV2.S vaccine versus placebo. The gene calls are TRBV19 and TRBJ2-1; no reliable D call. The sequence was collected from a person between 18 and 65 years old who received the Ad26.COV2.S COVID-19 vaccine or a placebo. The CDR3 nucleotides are TGTGCCAGTAGTATAGAGGGGTCCTTTTACAATGAGCAGTTCTTC. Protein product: CASSIEGSFYNEQFF.